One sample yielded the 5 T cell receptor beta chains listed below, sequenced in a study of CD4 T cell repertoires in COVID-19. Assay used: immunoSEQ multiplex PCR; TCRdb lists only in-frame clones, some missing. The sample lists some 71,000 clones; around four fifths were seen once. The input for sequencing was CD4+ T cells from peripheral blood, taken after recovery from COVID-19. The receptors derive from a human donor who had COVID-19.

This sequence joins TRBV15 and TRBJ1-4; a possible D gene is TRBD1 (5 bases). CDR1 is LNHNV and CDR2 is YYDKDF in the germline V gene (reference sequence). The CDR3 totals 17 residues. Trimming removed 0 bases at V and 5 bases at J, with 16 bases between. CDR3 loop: CATSRDLIGASNEKLFF. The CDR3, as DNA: TGTGCCACCAGCAGAGATCTGATCGGGGCTTCCAATGAAAAACTGTTTTTT.

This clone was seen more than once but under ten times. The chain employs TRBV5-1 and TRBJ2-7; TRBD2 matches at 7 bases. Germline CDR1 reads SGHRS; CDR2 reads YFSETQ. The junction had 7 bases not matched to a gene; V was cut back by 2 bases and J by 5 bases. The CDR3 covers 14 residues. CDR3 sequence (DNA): TGCGCCAGCAGCTTTTCGGGAGGACGCAACGAGCAGTACTTC. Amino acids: CASSFSGGRNEQYF. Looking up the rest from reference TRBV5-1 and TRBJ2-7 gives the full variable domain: KAGVTQTPRYLIKTRGQQVTLSCSPISGHRSVSWYQQTPGQGLQFLFEYFSETQRNKGNFPGRFSGRQFSNSRSEMNVSTLELGDSALYLCASSFSGGRNEQYFGPGTRLTVT.

The CDR3 here is CASKQTGDGQYF. CDR3 nucleotide sequence: TGTGCCAGCAAACAGACAGGGGATGGCCAGTACTTC. The chain is built from TRBV9 and TRBJ2-5; 8 bases fit TRBD1. The ends lost 6 bases at V and 10 bases at J; junction bases unmatched: 8. The CDR3 runs 12 residues. The V gene's germline CDR1 is SGDLS and CDR2 YYNGEE.

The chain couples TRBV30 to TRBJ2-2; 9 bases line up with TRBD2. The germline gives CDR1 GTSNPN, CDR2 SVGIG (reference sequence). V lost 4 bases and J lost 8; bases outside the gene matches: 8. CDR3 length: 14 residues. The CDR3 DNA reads TGTGCCTGGAACGGCGGGAGGGAAACTGGGGAGCTGTTTTTT. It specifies CAWNGGRETGELFF.

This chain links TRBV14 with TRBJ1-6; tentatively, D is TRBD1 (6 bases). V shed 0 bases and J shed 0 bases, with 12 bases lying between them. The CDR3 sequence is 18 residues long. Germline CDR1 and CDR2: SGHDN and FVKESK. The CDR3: CASSQEKGESSYNSPLHF. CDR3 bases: TGTGCCAGCAGCCAAGAAAAGGGGGAGAGCTCCTATAATTCACCCCTCCACTTT.